The rows below give T cell receptor beta chains drawn from one sample of a study of T cells after yellow fever vaccination. TCRdb called the 5' RACE reads again in MiXCR, with one record for every CDR3 protein. Of about 180,000 distinct CDR3 sequences listed, roughly 6.4% were seen once; the top ten hold nearly 3%. The specimen comprised CD4+ T cells sorted from PBMCs, sampled on the day of the first yellow fever vaccination. The receptors stem from a man between 18 and 35 years old who received the YFV17D yellow fever vaccine. Each CDR3 is given with its conserved first and last residue. D genes are given only for firm matches. Only some rows state a clone size, as once, few, many or a class for expanded clones.

>TRBJ1-2|.|few|TRBV24-1
CATSDPAEAGGYTF
TGTGCCACCAGTGACCCTGCGGAGGCGGGAGGCTACACCTTC
>TRBJ2-2|TRBD1|many|TRBV28
CASSSTPGTGRPGELFF
TGTGCCAGCAGTTCGACCCCCGGGACAGGGAGGCCCGGGGAGCTGTTTTTT
>TRBJ2-5|TRBD2|.|TRBV19
CASNAGGQETQYF
TGTGCCAGTAACGCGGGGGGGCAAGAGACCCAGTACTTC
>TRBJ2-3|TRBD2|many|TRBV20-1
CSAWDYGTDTQYF
TGCAGTGCCTGGGACTACGGCACAGATACGCAGTATTTT
>TRBJ1-4|.|few|TRBV5-1
CASSLWGATNEKLFF
TGCGCCAGCAGCTTGTGGGGGGCGACTAATGAAAAACTGTTTTTT
>TRBJ2-1|TRBD2|.|TRBV7-9
CASSLVAGDNEQFF
TGTGCCAGCAGCTTGGTAGCGGGGGACAATGAGCAGTTCTTC
>TRBJ1-4|.|few|TRBV11-2
CASSSGPLNEKLFF
TGTGCCAGCAGCTCGGGACCGCTAAATGAAAAACTGTTTTTT
>TRBJ1-5|.|few|TRBV24-1
CATSEQGSGQPQHF
TGTGCCACCAGTGAGCAGGGGTCGGGTCAGCCCCAGCATTTT
>TRBJ2-3|TRBD2|.|TRBV20-1
CSASQERGGPRRVTDTQYF
TGCAGTGCTAGTCAGGAGCGGGGGGGCCCAAGGCGTGTCACAGATACGCAGTATTTT
>TRBJ1-1|.|many|TRBV4-1
CASSQDAGNTEAFF
TGCGCCAGCAGCCAAGATGCGGGGAACACTGAAGCTTTCTTT
>TRBJ2-4|.|.|TRBV12-2
CASRAQPGPKVAKNIQYF
TGTGCAAGTCGCGCCCAGCCGGGGCCGAAGGTAGCCAAAAACATTCAGTACTTC
>TRBJ1-3|TRBD1|many|TRBV12-3/TRBV12-4
CASSPGQGAVGNTIYF
TGTGCCAGCAGTCCGGGACAGGGGGCTGTTGGAAACACCATATATTTT
>TRBJ1-5|.|few|TRBV20-1
CSARDSFYSNQPQHF
TGCAGTGCTAGAGATTCCTTTTATAGCAATCAGCCCCAGCATTTT
>TRBJ1-4|.|many|TRBV7-9
CASSPGVGEKLFF
TGTGCCAGCAGCCCCGGGGTGGGTGAAAAACTGTTTTTT